Listed below are T cell receptor beta chains from one sample, sequenced in a study of cytomegalovirus exposure and HLA in healthy donors. Data came from immunoSEQ multiplex PCR; TCRdb stores just in-frame clones and leaves some out. Of under 150,000 clones in the sample, approximately 84% were seen once. The material sequenced was PBMCs. Receptors originate from a woman aged 40 to 50 in good health and CMV-seronegative. Both conserved end residues are trimmed from each CDR3. Some rows have no size entry. The others give once, few or many, or a class for an expanded clone.

clone_size | j_call | v_call | cdr3_aa
- | TRBJ1-5 | TRBV30 | AWSVGQGVQPQH
- | TRBJ2-2 | TRBV7-8 | ASSSGDGELF
once | TRBJ2-2 | TRBV5-4 | ASSITGGYTGELF
- | TRBJ1-1 | TRBV6-5 | ASSFRGTEAF
- | TRBJ2-2 | TRBV6-1 | ASSRDSVTGELF
- | TRBJ2-5 | TRBV5-1 | ASSLLDRGLQETQY
- | TRBJ1-2 | TRBV28 | ASNIQGTGYT
- | TRBJ1-1 | TRBV6-5 | ASIKEGGSTEAF
few | - | TRBV7-2 | ASSFAAEDFSYEQY
- | TRBJ2-2 | TRBV9 | ASSVVGGNTGELF
few | TRBJ1-1 | TRBV27 | ASSLYMGTGVNTEAF
- | TRBJ2-7 | TRBV18 | ASSLKGHLYEQY
- | TRBJ1-4 | TRBV5-1 | ASSPSGGGLF
- | TRBJ2-2 | TRBV2 | ASSEQATGELF
few | TRBJ2-1 | TRBV27 | ASSRVAFIDNEQF
- | TRBJ1-2 | TRBV5-1 | ASSLGQHLGVGYT
few | TRBJ2-1 | TRBV7-3 | ASSSIAGGINEQF
- | TRBJ2-7 | TRBV7-9 | ASSFGQDSYEQY
- | TRBJ1-2 | TRBV28 | ASSLNRGYT
few | TRBJ2-7 | TRBV27 | ASSLYVGGTSYEQY
- | TRBJ2-5 | TRBV30 | AGNSGGPEETQY
- | TRBJ1-5 | TRBV15 | ATSRPADTQPQH
- | TRBJ2-3 | TRBV7-3 | ASSLGPRDTQY
- | TRBJ2-7 | TRBV6-5 | ASSYSSGNTYEQY
- | TRBJ2-5 | TRBV5-6 | ASWASGGGETQY
- | TRBJ1-2 | TRBV19 | AGGTPEDGYT
- | - | TRBV28 | ASSLPREPYEQY
- | TRBJ2-7 | TRBV7-4 | ASSLLRALSGYTYEQY
- | - | TRBV18 | ASSAMTSGAYEQY
- | TRBJ1-4 | TRBV23-1 | ATPPATNEKLF
- | TRBJ1-5 | TRBV27 | ASSLSAGKQPQH
- | TRBJ1-1 | TRBV7-6 | ASIPLGEGGSEAF
- | TRBJ2-2 | TRBV18 | ASSPGQNTGELF
- | TRBJ2-2 | TRBV21-1 | ASSDDRVAGELF
- | TRBJ2-5 | TRBV5-4 | ASSLAGTSGATGETQY
- | TRBJ2-1 | TRBV6-1 | ASSEYPSGPGGYNEQF
- | TRBJ2-7 | TRBV27 | ASSTSGLAGGHVRYEQY
- | TRBJ2-2 | TRBV9 | ASSVGQGSTTGELF
once | TRBJ2-7 | TRBV7-2 | ASSFGLAGGRDEQY
- | TRBJ2-7 | TRBV9 | ASGSRSSYEQY
- | TRBJ2-5 | TRBV5-1 | ASSETGGSETQY
- | TRBJ1-4 | TRBV19 | ASSILGLGEKLF
- | TRBJ2-7 | TRBV4-1 | ASSQESAGAYEQY